Shown below are 12 T cell receptor beta chains from a single sample sequenced in a study of shared clonotypes between healthy human individuals. The data were produced by immunoSEQ multiplex PCR, yet TCRdb's version contains in-frame clones alone and is incomplete. The sample has about 980,000 clones; over 75% are singletons. The sample consisted of memory CD4+ T cells sorted from blood. Indicated subset: CD45RA-negative fraction. The receptors stem from a man younger than 30 in good health.

Remarks on this clone: A much larger clonotype is one base distant, so this may be a read error. The same CDR3 is also encoded by other DNA sequences in this sample. The V and J genes are TRBV18 and TRBJ2-5; D gene ambiguous. This CDR3 contains 11 residues. Germline V CDR1 and CDR2: KGHSH, LQKENI. Trimming stripped 5 bases from V and 1 base from J, with 2 bases between. CDR3 sequence reads: CASSTQETQYF. For the CDR3, the DNA is TGTGCCAGCTCAACCCAAGAGACCCAGTACTTC.

The rearrangement joins TRBV4-1 to TRBJ2-7; TRBD1 might be the D (5 bases). The V end was cut by 3 bases, the J end by 0 bases, with 15 bases between. In germline, CDR1 is MGHRA, CDR2 YSYEKL. There are 16 residues in the CDR3. The CDR3 nucleotides read TGCGCCAGCAGCCAGAGATATCCAGGGTTCTCCTACGAGCAGTACTTC. It yields the protein CASSQRYPGFSYEQYF.

This clone occurred once. This chain links TRBV19 with TRBJ1-1; TRBD1 matches 8 bases. Trimming took 4 bases from V and 6 from J; bases not matched to a gene: 7. The germline V gene encodes CDR1 LNHDA and CDR2 SQIVND (reference sequence). This CDR3 comprises 14 residues. The CDR3 region has the DNA TGTGCCAGTAGTACCGCCTGGACAGGGTCTGAAGCTTTCTTT. This encodes CASSTAWTGSEAFF.

The chain couples TRBV5-1 to TRBJ2-3, with 10 bases that match TRBD1. From germline, CDR1 is SGHRS and CDR2 YFSETQ. The trim removed 3 bases at V and 1 base at J, leaving 5 bases unmatched. The CDR3 is 16 residues long. The CDR3 bases are TGCGCCAGCAGCTGGACAGGGGGATCGGGCACAGATACGCAGTATTTT. Translation: CASSWTGGSGTDTQYF.

This clone was observed a handful of times. The V and J genes are TRBV2 and TRBJ2-1, with TRBD2 matching 9 bases. CDR1 is SNHLY and CDR2 is FYNNEI in the germline V gene. V dropped 2 bases and J dropped 6; count of bases not matched to a gene: 5. This CDR3 comprises 15 residues. The CDR3 sequence: CASSEPRGGPNEQFF. CDR3 sequence (DNA): TGTGCCAGCAGTGAACCGCGGGGGGGCCCCAATGAGCAGTTCTTC.

This chain links TRBV14 with TRBJ2-1; 8 positions match TRBD1. V lost 4 bases and J lost 15; bases outside the gene matches: 11. Germline V gives CDR1 SGHDN, CDR2 FVKESK. The CDR3 has 13 residues. This CDR3 is CASSLDRASFRFF. CDR3 DNA: TGTGCCAGCAGCCTGGACAGGGCCAGTTTTCGGTTCTTC.

A remark on this clone: Other DNA sequences in the same sample also yield this CDR3. The chain links TRBV5-4 to TRBJ1-2; D not resolved. The CDR3 extends over 13 amino acids. The germline V gene has CDR1 SGHNT and CDR2 YYREEE (reference sequence). V was shortened by 3 bases and J by 2 bases, with 8 bases between the two germline ends. CDR3 protein: CASSSDGNYGYTF. The CDR3 coding sequence is TGTGCCAGCAGCTCGGACGGGAACTATGGCTACACCTTC. The complete variable domain, with remaining parts taken from reference TRBV5-4 and TRBJ1-2, reads ETGVTQSPTHLIKTRGQQVTLRCSSQSGHNTVSWYQQALGQGPQFIFQYYREEENGRGNFPPRFSGLQFPNYSSELNVNALELDDSALYLCASSSDGNYGYTFGSGTRLTVV.

As concerns this clone: At one boundary the junction diverges from the germline segment, which might be a read error. The chain has TRBV7-7 and TRBJ1-5; D is unresolved. In germline, CDR1 is SSHAT, CDR2 FNYEAQ (reference sequence). This CDR3 is 20 amino acids long. CDR3 in amino acids: CASSLAGFGENYYSNQPQHF. CDR3 bases: TGTGCTAGCAGCTTAGCGGGGTTTGGGGAAAATTACTATAGCAATCAGCCCCAGCATTTT.

The rearrangement links TRBV28 to TRBJ2-1; D is ambiguous. Germline V CDR1 and CDR2: MDHEN, SYDVKM. The length of the CDR3 is 15 residues. Trimming took 5 bases from V and 0 from J, leaving 11 bases between them. CDR3 in DNA: TGTGCCAGCAGTACTTATTTCAGCTCCTACAATGAGCAGTTCTTC. It translates to CASSTYFSSYNEQFF.

The V and J genes are TRBV11-2 and TRBJ1-4; unclear D gene. This CDR3 contains 11 residues. V was clipped by 6 bases and J by 8 bases, with 7 bases between them. CDR1 SGHAT and CDR2 FQNNGV come from the germline V gene. The DNA of the CDR3 is TGTGCCAGCAGTGTGATGGAAAAACTGTTTTTT. This translates into CASSVMEKLFF. The variable domain in full, completed from reference TRBV11-2 and TRBJ1-4, reads EAGVAQSPRYKIIEKRQSVAFWCNPISGHATLYWYQQILGQGPKLLIQFQNNGVVDDSQLPKDRFSAERLKGVDSTLKIQPAKLEDSAVYLCASSVMEKLFFGSGTQLSVL.

The rearrangement links TRBV7-8 to TRBJ2-4; possible D gene TRBD2, 5 bases. CDR1 is SGHVS, CDR2 FQNEAQ, per germline. The CDR3 consists of 16 residues. V lost 1 base to trimming and J lost 1 base, with 11 bases between them. CDR3 sequence reads: CASSLGATGAKNIQYF. The DNA of the CDR3 is TGTGCCAGCAGCTTAGGTGCGACGGGGGCCAAAAACATTCAGTACTTC.

The chain combines TRBV5-6 with TRBJ2-5; TRBD1 or TRBD2 may be the D gene (5 bases each). There are 16 residues in the CDR3. Germline V gene lookup returns CDR1 SGHDT and CDR2 YYEEEE. V lost 0 bases and J lost 7, with 19 bases in between. CDR3 coding DNA: TGTGCCAGCAGCTTGGCCGGGCAGGGTATCGGAGGGACCCAGTACTTC. Protein: CASSLAGQGIGGTQYF.